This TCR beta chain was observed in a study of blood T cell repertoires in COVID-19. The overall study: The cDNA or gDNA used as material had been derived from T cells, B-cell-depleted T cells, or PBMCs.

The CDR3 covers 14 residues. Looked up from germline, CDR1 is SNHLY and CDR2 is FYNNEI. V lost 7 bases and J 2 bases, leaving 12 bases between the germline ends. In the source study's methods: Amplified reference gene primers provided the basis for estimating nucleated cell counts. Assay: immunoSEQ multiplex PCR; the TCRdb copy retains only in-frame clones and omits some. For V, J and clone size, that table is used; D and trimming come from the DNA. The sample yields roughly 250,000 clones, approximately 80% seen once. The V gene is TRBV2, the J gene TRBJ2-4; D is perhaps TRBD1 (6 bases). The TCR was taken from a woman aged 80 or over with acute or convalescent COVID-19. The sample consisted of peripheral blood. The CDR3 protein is CASTEDSSKNIQYF. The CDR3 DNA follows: TGTGCCAGCACCGAGGACAGCTCCAAAAACATTCAGTACTTC.